The next 10 T cell receptor beta chains were all read from a single sample in a study of cytomegalovirus exposure and HLA in healthy donors. The data were produced by immunoSEQ multiplex PCR, yet TCRdb's version contains in-frame clones alone and is incomplete. The sample lists some 170,000 clones, roughly nine tenths seen once, with roughly 3% in the top ten. The sample comprised PBMCs. Every receptor here comes from a man younger than 35 in good health and CMV-seropositive.

This clone was seen a single time. This chain joins TRBV28 and TRBJ2-5, with 9 bases matching TRBD1. V gave up 5 bases and J gave up 5 bases; unmatched junction bases: 3. Germline lookup yields CDR1 MDHEN and CDR2 SYDVKM. This CDR3 contains 13 residues. The CDR3 here is CASSPTGGETQYF. DNA for the CDR3: TGTGCCAGCAGTCCTACAGGGGGCGAGACCCAGTACTTC.

The rearrangement joins TRBV29-1 to TRBJ2-1; D may be TRBD2 (5 bases). The germline V and J ends were trimmed by 1 base and 2 bases, with 9 bases remaining between them. The germline gives CDR1 SQVTM, CDR2 ANQGSEA. The CDR3 totals 14 residues. In DNA, the CDR3 is TGCAGCGTTGAAGGAGGACTTCCCTACAATGAGCAGTTCTTC. Its protein is CSVEGGLPYNEQFF.

This chain connects TRBV14 to TRBJ2-2; TRBD2 aligns across 8 bases. V lost 6 bases to trimming and J lost 6 bases; unmatched junction nucleotides: 15. The CDR3 totals 17 residues. CDR1 and CDR2 (germline): SGHDN, FVKESK. The CDR3 bases are TGTGCCAGCAGAGGAAGCCGCGGGGGGCGCAAGGCCGGGGAGCTGTTTTTT. Encoded protein: CASRGSRGGRKAGELFF. Together with reference TRBV14 and TRBJ2-2, the CDR3 gives the full variable domain: EAGVTQFPSHSVIEKGQTVTLRCDPISGHDNLYWYRRVMGKEIKFLLHFVKESKQDESGMPNNRFLAERTGGTYSTLKVQPAELEDSGVYFCASRGSRGGRKAGELFFGEGSRLTVL.

This chain connects TRBV28 to TRBJ1-2; 7 nucleotides agree with TRBD1. V lost 5 bases to trimming and J lost 4 bases; unmatched junction nucleotides: 7. The germline gives CDR1 MDHEN, CDR2 SYDVKM. The CDR3 loop spans 14 amino acids. CDR3: CASSTGQVAYGYTF. The CDR3 DNA follows: TGTGCCAGCAGTACAGGACAGGTAGCCTATGGCTACACCTTC.

The chain links TRBV7-9 to TRBJ1-3, with 8 bases fitting TRBD1. The CDR3 is made up of 15 amino acids. V lost 5 bases, J lost 4 bases, and 7 bases stayed unmatched. Germline loops: CDR1 SEHNR, CDR2 FQNEAQ (reference sequence). The CDR3 DNA reads TGTGCCAGCAGCACATCCCGGACAGGGGGAAACACCATATATTTT. Its translation is CASSTSRTGGNTIYF.

This chain links TRBV7-9 with TRBJ2-5, with 11 nucleotides matching TRBD2. CDR3 size: 17 residues. J lost 5 bases, V lost 0 bases, and 8 bases had no gene match. Germline CDR1 and CDR2: SEHNR and FQNEAQ (reference sequence). CDR3 amino acids: CASSLALAGGVLETQYF. The CDR3 DNA is TGTGCCAGCAGCTTAGCGCTAGCGGGAGGTGTTTTGGAGACCCAGTACTTC.

The V and J genes are TRBV23-1 and TRBJ1-2; possible D gene TRBD1, 5 bases. TRBV23-1 is known as an ORF, though its function is uncertain. CDR3 size: 17 residues. The ends were cut back, 1 base at V and 2 bases at J, with 17 bases in the middle. The CDR3 spells CASSQWAGKIKNYGYTF. The CDR3 DNA is TGCGCCAGCAGTCAATGGGCAGGGAAGATCAAAAACTATGGCTACACCTTC.

This clone was recorded only once. The chain carries TRBV18 and TRBJ2-7; 9 nucleotides line up with TRBD1. This CDR3 region has 16 residues. Germline-derived CDR1 and CDR2 are KGHSH and LQKENI. Unmatched junction bases numbered 9, after V lost 3 bases and J lost 3 bases. The CDR3 protein is CASSPSLTGGVYEQYF. Here the CDR3 DNA reads TGTGCCAGCTCACCTTCTTTGACAGGGGGGGTCTACGAGCAGTACTTC.

The rearrangement joins TRBV5-1 to TRBJ2-1; D possibly corresponds to TRBD1 (5 bases). Trimming pared 0 bases from V and 3 bases from J, leaving 13 bases between. The CDR3 loop spans 16 amino acids. From germline, CDR1 is SGHRS and CDR2 YFSETQ. This CDR3 reads CASSLATTDFYNEQFF. CDR3 bases: TGCGCCAGCAGCTTGGCCACGACAGACTTCTACAATGAGCAGTTCTTC.

This clone occurred once. The chain combines TRBV7-9 with TRBJ1-2, with 10 nucleotides matching TRBD1. This CDR3 region has 15 residues. Germline CDR1 and CDR2: SEHNR and FQNEAQ (reference sequence). V dropped 5 bases and J dropped 3; count of bases not matched to a gene: 6. The CDR3 region is CASSATGGRDYGYTF. In DNA, the CDR3 is TGTGCCAGCAGCGCGACAGGGGGCAGGGACTATGGCTACACCTTC.